Listed below are T cell receptor beta chains from one sample, sequenced in a study of T-cell reconstitution after alpha-beta-depleted transplantation in children. TCRdb recomputed calls from the PCR reads with MiXCR, one row per CDR3 protein. The table records 230,000 or so distinct CDR3 sequences, about 8.8% of them present only once. This specimen was PBMCs from the stem cell graft donor, taken from the stem cell graft. The receptors derive from a human donor who donated a stem cell graft to a child with SCID. Both conserved end residues are part of each CDR3. The D gene is left open where the match is weak. Size is omitted from some rows. Given values are once, few, many or a class for expanded clones.

V	J	D	size	DNA	CDR3
TRBV20-1	TRBJ1-5	NA	many	TGCAGTGCTAGAGATCCTCAGGGTCAAAGTCAGCCCCAGCATTTT	CSARDPQGQSQPQHF
TRBV2	TRBJ1-1	TRBD1	many	TGTGCCAGCAGGCTGACAGGGATGCGGACTGAAGCTTTCTTT	CASRLTGMRTEAFF
TRBV12-3/TRBV12-4	TRBJ1-1	NA	many	TGTGCCAGCAGTTACAGTTTGAATGGAAACACTGAAGCTTTCTTT	CASSYSLNGNTEAFF
TRBV4-2	TRBJ2-1	NA	NA	TGTGCCAGCAGCCAAGGAGAGGGGGGGGGACGTGGTGAGCAGTTCTTC	CASSQGEGGGRGEQFF
TRBV7-3	TRBJ2-5	NA	NA	TGTGCCAGCAGCTTAGGGGGACTGATAGAAGAGACCCAGTACTTC	CASSLGGLIEETQYF
TRBV29-1	TRBJ2-7	NA	many	TGCAGCGTTGGGCCCGGACAGCCGGGCAGCGAGCAGTACTTC	CSVGPGQPGSEQYF
TRBV9	TRBJ2-3	NA	many	TGTGCCAGCAGCGTAGAAGGGGCGGGAGATACGCAGTATTTT	CASSVEGAGDTQYF
TRBV4-2	TRBJ1-4	TRBD1	once	TGTGCCAGCAGCCCGAAGGGGGCGGCAACTAATGAAAAACTGTTTTTT	CASSPKGAATNEKLFF
TRBV5-6	TRBJ2-4	TRBD2	many	TGTGCCAGCAGCCTCCGACCTAGCGGGGGATACTTAGCCAAAAACATTCAGTACTTC	CASSLRPSGGYLAKNIQYF
TRBV5-1	TRBJ2-7	NA	many	TGCGCCAGCAGCTCGCAGGGGCAGAGCTACGAGCAGTACTTC	CASSSQGQSYEQYF
TRBV7-9	TRBJ2-1	TRBD2	many	TGTGCCAGCACCATTGTGCAGGGAGGGGACAATGAGCAGTTCTTC	CASTIVQGGDNEQFF
TRBV7-8	TRBJ1-6	NA	many	TGTGCCAGCAGCGACCGGGACGGGAGCTCCTATAATTCACCCCTCCACTTT	CASSDRDGSSYNSPLHF
TRBV4-3	TRBJ1-4	NA	many	TGCGCCAGCAGCCCCACTGCCGGGGGGAAACTGTTTTTT	CASSPTAGGKLFF
TRBV20-1	TRBJ1-1	TRBD1	many	TGCAGTGCTAGAGGACAGGGACGGTGGACTGAAGCTTTCTTT	CSARGQGRWTEAFF
TRBV3-1	TRBJ2-1	TRBD1	NA	TGTGCCAGCAGCTCGGGGACCCGAGCAGGGGGCAATGAGCAGTTCTTC	CASSSGTRAGGNEQFF
TRBV5-1	TRBJ1-2	TRBD1	NA	TGCGCCAGCAGCTTGGGCGGGACAGGGAAGTATGGCTACACCTTC	CASSLGGTGKYGYTF
TRBV20-1	TRBJ2-7	NA	many	TGCAGTGCTAGAGGACAGGTTGGCTCCTACGAGCAGTACTTC	CSARGQVGSYEQYF
TRBV4-1	TRBJ1-2	NA	many	TGCGCCAGCAGCCGGGAACTTGGGCCCTCCTATGGCTACACCTTC	CASSRELGPSYGYTF
TRBV7-8	TRBJ2-3	TRBD2	NA	TGTGCCAGCAGCTTCCCGGGACTAGCGACCCCTCAGCCTAGCACAGATACGCAGTATTTT	CASSFPGLATPQPSTDTQYF
TRBV12-5	TRBJ1-1	NA	many	TGTGCTAGTGGTTTTCGCCCGGGCCCTGAAGCTTTCTTT	CASGFRPGPEAFF
TRBV5-1	TRBJ2-5	TRBD1	many	TGCGCCAGCAGCTTAGGGACAGCCTCTAACCAAGAGACCCAGTACTTC	CASSLGTASNQETQYF
TRBV6-5	TRBJ2-2	NA	many	TGTGCCAGCAGTTCTGGTTTTGACACCGGGGAGCTGTTTTTT	CASSSGFDTGELFF
TRBV5-1	TRBJ1-2	NA	many	TGCGCCAGCAGCTTGGCCTCGATGAGCGGCTACACCTTC	CASSLASMSGYTF
TRBV19	TRBJ1-2	TRBD1	many	TGTGCCAGTAGTACCCGACAGGGCAGGCATGGCTACACCTTC	CASSTRQGRHGYTF
TRBV7-2	TRBJ1-1	TRBD1	many	TGTGCCAGCAGTTTCAGGGGGCTGAACACTGAAGCTTTCTTT	CASSFRGLNTEAFF
TRBV20-1	TRBJ2-3	NA	many	TGCAGTGCAACCTTAGCGGTGGGCCGGACAGATACGCAGTATTTT	CSATLAVGRTDTQYF
TRBV12-3/TRBV12-4	TRBJ2-1	TRBD2	many	TGTGCCAGCAGTTTTCTATTGGGTTCCTGGGCGGGGGGTACCTACAATGAGCAGTTCTTC	CASSFLLGSWAGGTYNEQFF
TRBV12-3/TRBV12-4	TRBJ2-3	NA	many	TGTGCCAGCAGCCAGGGTGCTATAGCAGATACGCAGTATTTT	CASSQGAIADTQYF
TRBV20-1	TRBJ2-3	NA	NA	TGCAGTGCTGTAGCCAAAAGGAGGACAGATACGCAGTATTTT	CSAVAKRRTDTQYF
TRBV9	TRBJ2-6	NA	few	TGTGCCAGCAGCCCACGGGGTGGCAGAGAAAGGAGCTCTGGGGCCAACGTCCTGACTTTC	CASSPRGGRERSSGANVLTF
TRBV20-1	TRBJ2-3	NA	many	TGCAGTGCGCAACTAGATACGCAGTATTTT	CSAQLDTQYF
TRBV5-1	TRBJ2-1	TRBD1	many	TGCGCCAGCAGCCAGGGACAGGGCTACAATGAGCAGTTCTTC	CASSQGQGYNEQFF
TRBV5-1	TRBJ1-2	TRBD1	many	TGCGCCAGCAGCTCCTCAACAGGGGCCCTCTATGGCTACACCTTC	CASSSSTGALYGYTF
TRBV19	TRBJ1-1	NA	many	TGTGCCAGTAGTACCGACGGGGGGGCAACGGCTTTCTTT	CASSTDGGATAFF
TRBV10-1	TRBJ2-7	NA	many	TGCGCCAGCAGCCGGGACACCAGATCCTACGAGCAGTACTTC	CASSRDTRSYEQYF
TRBV7-2	TRBJ1-1	NA	many	TGTGCCAGCAGCGCGACGGCGAACACTGAAGCTTTCTTT	CASSATANTEAFF
TRBV6-2/TRBV6-3	TRBJ2-3	TRBD1	many	TGTGCCAGCAGGGGACCTAGACAGGGGTCAAGACTTGGTCGCACAGATACGCAGTATTTT	CASRGPRQGSRLGRTDTQYF
TRBV9	TRBJ2-1	NA	NA	TGTGCCAGCAGCGTGAGGTCCAGTGGTAATGAGCAGTTCTTC	CASSVRSSGNEQFF
TRBV28	TRBJ1-1	NA	many	TGTGCCACCAGAAGGGCGGGGGGGAACACTGAAGCTTTCTTT	CATRRAGGNTEAFF
TRBV5-1	TRBJ2-5	TRBD2	many	TGCGCCAGCAGCTTGAGGCCTAGCGGGGGGGGAGAACTCCAAGAGACCCAGTACTTC	CASSLRPSGGGELQETQYF
TRBV6-2/TRBV6-3	TRBJ1-1	TRBD1	many	TGTGCCAGCAGTTTCATCCTCGACAGGGGGAACACTGAAGCTTTCTTT	CASSFILDRGNTEAFF
TRBV7-2	TRBJ1-3	TRBD1	many	TGTGCCAGCAGCTCGACAGGGATCTCTGGAAACACCATATATTTT	CASSSTGISGNTIYF
TRBV12-3/TRBV12-4	TRBJ1-1	NA	many	TGTGCCAGCAGTTTATGGTCTGAAGCTTTCTTT	CASSLWSEAFF
TRBV15	TRBJ1-6	TRBD1	many	TGTGCCACCAGCAGAGATCCTCTGACAGGGTCACCCCTCCACTTT	CATSRDPLTGSPLHF
TRBV6-5	TRBJ2-7	NA	many	TGTGCCAGCAGTTACGGGGGACACGCACCCTACGAGCAGTACTTC	CASSYGGHAPYEQYF
TRBV20-1	TRBJ2-5	TRBD2	many	TGCAGTGCTAGTGTAGCGGGGGGAGAGACCCAGTACTTC	CSASVAGGETQYF
TRBV6-5	TRBJ2-5	NA	many	TGTGCCAGCAGAAGTGGCGCGGCCCAGTACTTC	CASRSGAAQYF
TRBV5-1	TRBJ2-1	NA	many	TGCGCCAGCGCCCCAGGGGTGGCCTACAATGAGCAGTTCTTC	CASAPGVAYNEQFF
TRBV24-1	TRBJ2-2	NA	many	TGTGCCACCAGTGATTTGCCCGGCAGGACAAACACCGGGGAGCTGTTTTTT	CATSDLPGRTNTGELFF
TRBV6-2/TRBV6-3	TRBJ2-1	NA	NA	TGTGCCAGCAGTTACTCGTGGAGCGGCTCCAGGTTCTTC	CASSYSWSGSRFF
TRBV7-3	TRBJ1-1	NA	many	TGTGCCAGCAGCTTAGGCCCGTTTTCAATGAACACTGAAGCTTTCTTT	CASSLGPFSMNTEAFF
TRBV18	TRBJ2-1	NA	many	TGTGCCAGCTCACCAATGGGAAACTTCTACAATGAGCAGTTCTTC	CASSPMGNFYNEQFF
TRBV5-1	TRBJ2-5	TRBD2	many	TGCGCCAGCAGCTTCACCGGGACTAGCGGGCCCTCTGAGGCCCAGTACTTC	CASSFTGTSGPSEAQYF